This T cell receptor (beta chain) stems from a study of T-cell reconstitution after alpha-beta-depleted transplantation in children. V lost 1 base and J lost 6; bases outside the gene matches: 6. The length of the CDR3 is 15 residues. Germline V lookup: CDR1 SGHRS, CDR2 YFSETQ. Unique molecular identifiers were incorporated when the TCRbeta library was constructed. TCRdb reanalysed the PCR reads using MiXCR and keeps one entry per CDR3 protein. The table lists approximately 980,000 distinct CDR3 sequences, roughly 29% of them singletons. The TCR originated in a boy under three years old who had a stem cell transplant for SCID, so the T cells may come from the graft donor. The material sequenced was PBMCs, mostly from graft donor cells, taken 360 days after TCRalphabeta/CD19-depleted stem cell transplant. The chain links TRBV5-1 to TRBJ1-4; the match to TRBD1 covers 7 bases. CDR3 nucleotides: TGCGCCAGCAGCTTGACAGGGGCCCGGGATGAAAAACTGTTTTTT. Protein sequence: CASSLTGARDEKLFF.